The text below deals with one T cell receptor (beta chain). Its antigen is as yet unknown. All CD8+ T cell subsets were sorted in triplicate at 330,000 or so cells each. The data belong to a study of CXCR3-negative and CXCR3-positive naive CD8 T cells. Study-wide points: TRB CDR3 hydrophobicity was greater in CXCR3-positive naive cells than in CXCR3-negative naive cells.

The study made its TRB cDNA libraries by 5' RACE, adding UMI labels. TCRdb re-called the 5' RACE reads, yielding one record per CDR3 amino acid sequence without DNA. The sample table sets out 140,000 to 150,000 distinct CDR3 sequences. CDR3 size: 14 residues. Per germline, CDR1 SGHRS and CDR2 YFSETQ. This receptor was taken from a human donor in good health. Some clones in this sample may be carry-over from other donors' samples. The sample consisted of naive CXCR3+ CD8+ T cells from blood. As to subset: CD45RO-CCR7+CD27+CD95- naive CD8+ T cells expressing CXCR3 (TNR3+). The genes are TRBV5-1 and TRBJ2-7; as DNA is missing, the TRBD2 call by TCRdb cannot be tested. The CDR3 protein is CASSPYAGPDEQYF.